One sample yielded the 15 T cell receptor beta chains listed below, sequenced in a study of identical twins. TCRdb re-called the 5' RACE reads with MiXCR, one entry per CDR3 protein. The profile shows over 550,000 distinct CDR3 sequences, about 7.1% of them singletons. These data were likewise used in another study, on yellow fever vaccine responses in identical twins.

Input material: PBMCs. The source is a woman between 18 and 29 years old in good health.

This clonotype was detected a few times. The chain combines TRBV6-4 with TRBJ2-1; 8 nucleotides agree with TRBD2. J lost 0 bases, V lost 3 bases, and 1 base had no gene match. Per the germline V gene, CDR1 is MRHNA and CDR2 is SNTAGT. The CDR3 contains 15 residues. The CDR3 DNA reads TGTGCCAGCAGTGAAGGACTAGCCTCCTACAATGAGCAGTTCTTC. Its translation: CASSEGLASYNEQFF.

V is TRBV7-3 and J is TRBJ2-3; D unclear. The CDR3 sequence is 15 residues long. Trimming pared 4 bases from V and 0 bases from J, leaving 11 bases between. Per the germline V gene, CDR1 is SGHTA and CDR2 is FQGTGA. CDR3 sequence (DNA): TGTGCCAGCAGCTCGACTGGATCTAGCACAGATACGCAGTATTTT. It translates to CASSSTGSSTDTQYF.

Ten or more counts support this clonotype. The chain is built from TRBV12-3 or TRBV12-4 and TRBJ1-5; maybe TRBD1 (5 bases). The CDR3 sequence is 14 residues long. V dropped 2 bases and J dropped 1 base, with 6 bases sitting between them. CDR3 coding DNA: TGTGCCAGCAGTTTAAGACAGAGCAATCAGCCCCAGCATTTT. It is translated as CASSLRQSNQPQHF.

Many counts were recorded for this clonotype. The V gene is TRBV11-3, the J gene TRBJ2-4; 7 nucleotides line up with TRBD2. Germline CDR1 and CDR2: SGHNT and YENEEA. J gave up 11 bases and V 1 base, and 5 bases lay outside the gene matches. The CDR3 contains 13 residues. CDR3 in amino acids: CASSLGSAGVQYF. The CDR3 nucleotides read TGTGCCAGCAGCTTAGGTTCCGCGGGAGTTCAGTACTTC.

This clonotype was seen more than once but under ten times. The genes are TRBV20-1 and TRBJ2-1; the match to TRBD1 covers 7 bases. The V segment lost 3 bases and the J segment 4 bases; nucleotides outside the gene matches: 12. The CDR3 totals 16 residues. CDR1 and CDR2 (germline): DFQATT, SNEGSKA (reference sequence). The CDR3: CSARGDRTPAYNEQFF. Written as DNA, the CDR3 is TGCAGTGCTAGGGGGGACAGAACCCCCGCTTACAATGAGCAGTTCTTC.

CDR3 DNA sequence: TGTGCCAGCAGTTTATTGGGGACAGCCCGAGCCGGGGAGCTGTTTTTT. Translated, it gives CASSLLGTARAGELFF. This chain connects TRBV27 to TRBJ2-2; 7 bases map to TRBD1. CDR1 is MNHEY, CDR2 SMNVEV, per germline (reference sequence). The trim removed 1 base at V and 6 bases at J, leaving 8 bases unmatched. This CDR3 has 16 amino acids.

This clonotype was picked up many times. V and J are TRBV7-2 and TRBJ2-3, with 9 bases identical to TRBD1. Losses at the gene ends were 1 base for V and 3 bases for J; bases not matched to a gene: 8. Germline V gives CDR1 SGHTA, CDR2 FQGNSA. The CDR3 runs 17 residues. The CDR3 is CASSLGPGQGGTDTQYF. The CDR3 bases are TGTGCCAGCAGCTTAGGGCCGGGACAGGGAGGAACAGATACGCAGTATTTT.

V gene TRBV7-9 combines with J gene TRBJ2-7; 9 nucleotides align to TRBD1. Germline values: CDR1 SEHNR, CDR2 FQNEAQ (reference sequence). V lost 5 bases to trimming and J lost 3 bases; unmatched junction nucleotides: 14. The CDR3 is 17 residues long. The CDR3 region is CASSPGQGNSPLYEQYF. In DNA form, the CDR3 reads TGTGCCAGCAGCCCAGGACAGGGGAATTCTCCCCTCTACGAGCAGTACTTC. Full variable domain (outside the CDR3, taken from reference TRBV7-9 and TRBJ2-7): DTGVSQNPRHKITKRGQNVTFRCDPISEHNRLYWYRQTLGQGPEFLTYFQNEAQLEKSRLLSDRFSAERPKGSFSTLEIQRTEQGDSAMYLCASSPGQGNSPLYEQYFGPGTRLTVT.

In this sample, this clonotype turned up many times. This rearrangement joins TRBV27 to TRBJ2-2, with D maybe TRBD2 (6 bases). Germline CDR1 reads MNHEY; CDR2 reads SMNVEV (reference sequence). The CDR3 loop spans 15 amino acids. Trimming pared 3 bases from V and 4 bases from J, leaving 12 bases between. CDR3 in amino acids: CASSFSGGSTGELFF. The CDR3 nucleotides read TGTGCCAGCAGTTTTTCCGGGGGATCCACCGGGGAGCTGTTTTTT.

Many counts were recorded for this clonotype. The V gene is TRBV5-6, the J gene TRBJ2-1; TRBD1 agrees at 12 bases. J gave up 3 bases and V 3 bases, and 4 bases lay outside the gene matches. There are 16 residues in the CDR3. Germline loops: CDR1 SGHDT, CDR2 YYEEEE. CDR3 DNA sequence: TGTGCCAGCAGCTGGGACAGGGGGCAGATCTACAATGAGCAGTTCTTC. Translating gives CASSWDRGQIYNEQFF.

This clonotype has ten or more counts. V gene TRBV20-1 combines with J gene TRBJ2-1; D is possibly TRBD1 or TRBD2 (5 bases each). Germline CDR1 DFQATT, CDR2 SNEGSKA (reference sequence). Between the trimmed V and J ends, which lost 6 bases and 2 bases, there was a span of 14 bases. The CDR3 length is 14 residues. In DNA form, the CDR3 reads TGCAGTGCCAGCAAGGGACGGACCTACAATGAGCAGTTCTTC. Its translation: CSASKGRTYNEQFF.

The genes are TRBV27 and TRBJ2-7; D could derive from TRBD1 or TRBD2 (6 bases each). V was clipped by 2 bases and J by 2 bases, with 13 bases between them. The CDR3 is made up of 15 amino acids. Germline V lookup: CDR1 MNHEY, CDR2 SMNVEV (reference sequence). In DNA form, the CDR3 reads TGTGCCAGCAGTTTAGTGGGGGGCTATACCTACGAGCAGTACTTC. It translates to CASSLVGGYTYEQYF.

This clonotype was observed a handful of times. V gene TRBV28 combines with J gene TRBJ2-1; TRBD2 matches 7 bases. From germline, CDR1 is MDHEN and CDR2 SYDVKM. Losses at the gene ends were 5 bases for V and 9 bases for J; bases not matched to a gene: 13. The CDR3 totals 15 residues. CDR3 residues: CASSSIGGSKGEQFF. Written as DNA, the CDR3 is TGTGCCAGCAGTAGCATTGGCGGGAGTAAGGGTGAGCAGTTCTTC.

The CDR3 DNA is TGTGCCAGCAGTCACGACCGGGACCGGTTGGAGACCCAGTACTTC. It specifies CASSHDRDRLETQYF. The chain carries TRBV7-6 and TRBJ2-5, with D possibly called TRBD1 or TRBD2 (5 bases each). Deletions cut 6 bases from V and 5 bases from J, with 19 bases between. CDR3 length: 15 residues. Germline CDR1 SGHVS, CDR2 FNYEAQ.

This clonotype has at least ten counts. V usage is TRBV10-2 and J usage is TRBJ2-7, with 8 nucleotides matching TRBD1. The CDR3 runs to 13 residues. The germline V gene has CDR1 WSHSY and CDR2 SAAADI. V lost 6 bases, J lost 0 bases, and 1 base stayed unmatched. Written as DNA, the CDR3 is TGCGCCAGCAGCGACAGGGGCTCCTACGAGCAGTACTTC. Its protein product is CASSDRGSYEQYF.